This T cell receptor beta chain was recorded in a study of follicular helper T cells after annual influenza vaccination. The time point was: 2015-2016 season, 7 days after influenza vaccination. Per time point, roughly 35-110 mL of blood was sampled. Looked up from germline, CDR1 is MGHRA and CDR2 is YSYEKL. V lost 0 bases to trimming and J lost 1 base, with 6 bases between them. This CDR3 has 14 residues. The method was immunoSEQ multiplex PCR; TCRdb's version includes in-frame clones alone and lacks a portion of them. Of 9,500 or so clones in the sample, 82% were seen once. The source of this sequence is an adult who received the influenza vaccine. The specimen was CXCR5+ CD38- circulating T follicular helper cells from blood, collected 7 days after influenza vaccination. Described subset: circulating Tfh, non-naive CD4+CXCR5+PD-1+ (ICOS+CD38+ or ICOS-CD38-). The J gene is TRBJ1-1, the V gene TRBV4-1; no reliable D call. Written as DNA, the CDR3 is TGCGCCAGCAGCCAAGATCGAGGGAACACTGAAGCTTTCTTT. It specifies CASSQDRGNTEAFF.